The 3 T cell receptor beta chains below all came from one sample that was sequenced in a study of beta chain features in type 1 diabetes. As every portion of the isolated RNA was reverse transcribed, the sequencing read expressed TCRB transcripts. Measured with immunoSEQ multiplex PCR; TCRdb has only the in-frame clones, and not every one. This sample has about 240,000 clones, with 25% to 35% found just once. The sample consisted of central memory CD4+ T cells from blood. The receptors here all came from a man between 25 and 39 years old in good health.

J is TRBJ2-7 and V is TRBV29-1; D is possibly TRBD1 (6 bases). V lost 4 bases and J 5 bases, leaving 15 bases between the germline ends. Germline V gene sequence: CDR1 SQVTM, CDR2 ANQGSEA. This CDR3 is 13 amino acids long. The CDR3 DNA sequence: TGCAGCGTTGTACAGGGTTCAGTGGACGAGCAGTACTTC. It specifies CSVVQGSVDEQYF.

V gene TRBV5-1 combines with J gene TRBJ2-3; D is uncertain. Trimming stripped 0 bases from V and 6 bases from J, with 14 bases between. Germline V CDR1 and CDR2: SGHRS, YFSETQ. The CDR3 sequence is 15 residues long. The CDR3 nucleotides read TGCGCCAGCAGCTTGGGGCCCACCGGCATCGATACGCAGTATTTT. It yields the protein CASSLGPTGIDTQYF.

At least ten counts were recorded for this clone. The sample holds other DNA sequences that translate to the same CDR3. The CDR3 nucleotides are TGCGCCAGCAGCTTGACTAGCGGGAGCTACAATGAGCAGTTCTTC. Residues: CASSLTSGSYNEQFF. The V call is TRBV5-1, the J call TRBJ2-1, with 11 bases lining up with TRBD2. J lost 3 bases, V lost 1 base, and 0 bases had no gene match. CDR1 and CDR2 from the germline V gene are SGHRS and YFSETQ. CDR3 length: 15 residues.